This TCR beta chain was sequenced for a study of blood T cell repertoires in COVID-19. Overall study context: The United States, Italy and Spain were the sources of the acute and convalescent COVID-19 samples. From T cells, B-cell-depleted T cells, or PBMCs came the material, which was cDNA or gDNA.

Authors' analysis steps: Amplification with reference gene primers provided the estimates of nucleated cell counts. Repertoires were generated with immunoSEQ multiplex PCR, while TCRdb's copy carries only in-frame clones and drops some. That table supplies the V and J calls and clone size; D and trimming were determined from the DNA. The sample lists tens of thousands of clones, 80% occurring once. Germline CDR1 is LGHNA and CDR2 is YNFKEQ. This CDR3 has 17 amino acids. V was pared by 6 bases and J by 5 bases, with 8 bases of the junction left unmatched. This TCR was recovered from a woman in her 70s with acute or convalescent COVID-19. The sample taken for sequencing was peripheral blood. The rearrangement uses TRBV4-2 and TRBJ2-2; 14 bases map to TRBD2. CDR3 protein: CASSRGLAGVSTGELFF. CDR3 nucleotides: TGTGCCAGCAGTCGGGGACTAGCGGGAGTGAGTACCGGGGAGCTGTTTTTT.